This TCR beta chain was observed in a study of T cells after yellow fever vaccination. Study-wide points: Post-booster repertoires contained most primary-vaccination clones again (96% CD4, less than 90% CD8).

V was clipped by 4 bases and J by 0 bases, with 10 bases between them. There are 16 residues in the CDR3. TCRdb re-analysed the 5' RACE reads in MiXCR, keeping a single row per CDR3 protein. The data hold approximately 300,000 distinct CDR3 sequences, with around 10% observed a single time. In regard to this clonotype: The antigen remains unidentified.

The input for sequencing was CD4+ T cells sorted from PBMCs, taken 45 days after the yellow fever booster vaccination. This clonotype originated in a man younger than 35 who received the YFV17D yellow fever vaccine. The chain carries TRBV12-3 or TRBV12-4 and TRBJ2-6; no reliable D call. The CDR3 nucleotides read TGTGCCAGCAGTTCAACAGTACTCTCTGGGGCCAACGTCCTGACTTTC. It codes for CASSSTVLSGANVLTF.